This entry lists 4 T cell receptor beta chains sequenced from one sample in a study of T-cell memory formation after mild COVID-19. TCRdb re-called the 5' RACE reads with MiXCR, one entry per CDR3 protein. There are about 610,000 distinct CDR3 sequences in the sample; around 15% occur only once, and just over 8% lies in the top ten. The sample taken for sequencing was PBMCs or a T cell subset sorted from them (not recorded which). Source of these receptors: an adult woman who had mild COVID-19 (a few samples of this study predate the infection). Cell type and time point are not known.

A few counts support this clonotype. The chain is built from TRBV6-2 or TRBV6-3 and TRBJ2-3; D is unresolved. The CDR3 runs 15 residues. Trimming shortened V by 7 bases and J by 5 bases, and 19 bases separated the two germline ends. Germline CDR1 is MNHEY and CDR2 is SVGEGT. CDR3 nucleotides: TGTGCCAGCAAGGTCGGAATGTGGAGAGGAGATACGCAGTATTTT. It yields the protein CASKVGMWRGDTQYF.

This clonotype was detected only a few times. This rearrangement joins TRBV20-1 to TRBJ2-3; 9 positions match TRBD2. With 0 bases clipped from V and 2 bases from J, the junction kept 6 bases outside the gene matches. The CDR3 has 16 amino acids. Germline V CDR1 and CDR2: DFQATT, SNEGSKA (reference sequence). The CDR3 DNA reads TGCAGTGCTAGAGAGCTAGCGGGGTCTTTCACAGATACGCAGTATTTT. Amino acids: CSARELAGSFTDTQYF.

CDR3: CASRLGGKGDGYTF. The CDR3 DNA reads TGTGCCAGCAGGTTAGGAGGGAAGGGTGATGGCTACACCTTC. The gene calls are TRBV7-3 and TRBJ1-2; D gene ambiguous. The germline gives CDR1 SGHTA, CDR2 FQGTGA. V shed 6 bases and J shed 6 bases, with 17 bases lying between them. The CDR3 length is 14 residues.

CDR3 region: CSSAPDVGEAFF. The DNA of the CDR3 is TGCAGCTCTGCCCCGGATGTGGGTGAAGCTTTCTTT. The J gene is TRBJ1-1, the V gene TRBV29-1; unclear D gene. Trimming left V 8 bases short and J 7 bases short, with 17 bases between. The CDR3 extends over 12 amino acids. Germline CDR1 reads SQVTM; CDR2 reads ANQGSEA.